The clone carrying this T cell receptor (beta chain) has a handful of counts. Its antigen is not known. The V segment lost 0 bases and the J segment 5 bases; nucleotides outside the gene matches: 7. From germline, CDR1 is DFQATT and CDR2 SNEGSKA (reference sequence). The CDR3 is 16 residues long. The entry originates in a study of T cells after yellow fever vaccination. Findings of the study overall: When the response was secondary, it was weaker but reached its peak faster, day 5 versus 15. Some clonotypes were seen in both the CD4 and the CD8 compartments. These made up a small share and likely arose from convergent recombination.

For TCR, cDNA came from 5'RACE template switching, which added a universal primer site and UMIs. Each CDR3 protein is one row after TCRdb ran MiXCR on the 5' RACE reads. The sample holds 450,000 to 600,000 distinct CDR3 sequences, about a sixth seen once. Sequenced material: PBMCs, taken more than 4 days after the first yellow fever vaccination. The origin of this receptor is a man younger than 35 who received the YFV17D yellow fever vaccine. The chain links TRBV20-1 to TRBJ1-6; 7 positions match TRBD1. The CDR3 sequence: CSARDLDRRNNSPLHF. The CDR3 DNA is TGCAGTGCTAGAGATCTGGACAGGAGAAATAATTCACCCCTCCACTTT.